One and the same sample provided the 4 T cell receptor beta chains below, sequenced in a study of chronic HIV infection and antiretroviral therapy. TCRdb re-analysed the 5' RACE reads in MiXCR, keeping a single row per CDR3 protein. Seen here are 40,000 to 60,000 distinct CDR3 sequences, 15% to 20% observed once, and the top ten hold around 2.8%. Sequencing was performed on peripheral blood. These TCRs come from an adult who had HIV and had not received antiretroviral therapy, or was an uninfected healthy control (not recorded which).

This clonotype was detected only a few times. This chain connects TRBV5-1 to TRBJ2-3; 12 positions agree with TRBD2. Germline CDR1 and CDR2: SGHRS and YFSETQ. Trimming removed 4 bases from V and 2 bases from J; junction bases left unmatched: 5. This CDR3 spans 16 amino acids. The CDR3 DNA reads TGCGCCAGCAGCGTGCTAGCGGGAGGGGCCACAGATACGCAGTATTTT. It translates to CASSVLAGGATDTQYF.

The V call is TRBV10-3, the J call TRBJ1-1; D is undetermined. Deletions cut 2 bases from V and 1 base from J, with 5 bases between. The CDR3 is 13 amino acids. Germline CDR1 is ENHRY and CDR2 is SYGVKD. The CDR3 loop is CAISEEKNTEAFF. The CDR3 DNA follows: TGTGCCATCAGTGAGGAGAAGAACACTGAAGCTTTCTTT.

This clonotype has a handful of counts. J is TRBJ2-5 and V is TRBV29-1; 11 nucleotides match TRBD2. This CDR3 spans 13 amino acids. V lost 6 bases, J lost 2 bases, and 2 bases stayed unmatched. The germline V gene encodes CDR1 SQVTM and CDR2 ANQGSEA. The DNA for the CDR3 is TGCAGCGTGGGACTAGCGGTACAAGAGACCCAGTACTTC. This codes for CSVGLAVQETQYF.

CDR3 nucleotides: TGTGCCAGCAGTTCCCCCCGGGAGCTGTTTTTT. It codes for CASSSPRELFF. The gene calls are TRBV28 and TRBJ2-2, with D unclear. The CDR3 totals 11 residues. V was shortened by 4 bases and J by 9 bases, with 6 bases between the two germline ends. The germline gives CDR1 MDHEN, CDR2 SYDVKM.